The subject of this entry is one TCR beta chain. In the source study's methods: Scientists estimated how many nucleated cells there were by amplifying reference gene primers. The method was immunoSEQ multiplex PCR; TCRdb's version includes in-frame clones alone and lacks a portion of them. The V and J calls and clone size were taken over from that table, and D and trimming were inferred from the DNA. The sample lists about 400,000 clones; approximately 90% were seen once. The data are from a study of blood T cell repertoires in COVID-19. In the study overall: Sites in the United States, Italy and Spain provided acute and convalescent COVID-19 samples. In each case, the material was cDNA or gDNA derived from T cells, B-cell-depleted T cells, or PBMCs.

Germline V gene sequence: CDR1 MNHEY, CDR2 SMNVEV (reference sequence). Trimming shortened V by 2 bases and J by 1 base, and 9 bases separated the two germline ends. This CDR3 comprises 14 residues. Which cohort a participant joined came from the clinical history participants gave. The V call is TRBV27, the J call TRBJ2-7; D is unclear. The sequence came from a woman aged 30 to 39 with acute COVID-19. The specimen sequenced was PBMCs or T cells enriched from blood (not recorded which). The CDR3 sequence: CASSLRLQSYEQYF. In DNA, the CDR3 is TGTGCCAGCAGTTTACGACTGCAATCCTACGAGCAGTACTTC.